Following are 9 T cell receptor beta chains from one sample sequenced in a study of T cell repertoires in cytomegalovirus infection. Their recognized antigens are unknown. TCRdb independently ran MiXCR on the reads; one entry per CDR3 protein. The sample shows under 50,000 distinct CDR3 sequences, under 25% of them seen only once. Sequenced here: CD8+ T cells from cultured PBMCs, sampled from culture after CMV antigen stimulation. These receptors came from a human donor in good health (CMV status not recorded). Some clones in this sample may be carry-over from other donors' samples.

The rearrangement links TRBV5-6 to TRBJ2-2; 14 nucleotides match TRBD2. The germline V gene encodes CDR1 SGHDT and CDR2 YYEEEE. CDR3 length equals 16 residues. V lost 3 bases and J lost 5; bases outside the gene matches: 3. The DNA of the CDR3 is TGTGCCAGCAGCTGGGGACTAGCGGGGGAAACCGGGGAGCTGTTTTTT. It is translated as CASSWGLAGETGELFF.

This clonotype was found once. The chain is built from TRBV7-3 and TRBJ2-1; possibly TRBD1 for D (6 bases). The V end lost 0 bases, the J end lost 3 bases, and 15 bases lay between the germline ends. The CDR3 sequence is 17 residues long. The germline V gene encodes CDR1 SGHTA and CDR2 FQGTGA. CDR3 nucleotide sequence: TGTGCCAGCAGCTTAACCTCTGGGGCAGGGGACTACAATGAGCAGTTCTTC. Its protein is CASSLTSGAGDYNEQFF.

V and J are TRBV11-2 and TRBJ2-7; 8 positions match TRBD1. CDR3 length: 13 amino acids. CDR1 is SGHAT and CDR2 is FQNNGV in the germline V gene. V shed 4 bases and J 1 base; nucleotides not matched to a gene: 0. Written as DNA, the CDR3 is TGTGCCAGCAGCTGGACAGGGTCCTACGAGCAGTACTTC. This codes for CASSWTGSYEQYF.

This clonotype was counted between two and nine times. V usage is TRBV2 and J usage is TRBJ1-1; tentatively, D is TRBD1 (5 bases). CDR1 and CDR2 (germline): SNHLY, FYNNEI. The CDR3 has 14 residues. Trimming pared 5 bases from V and 5 bases from J, leaving 15 bases between. The CDR3 DNA follows: TGTGCCAGCAGTAAGACCCCAGGGAATACTGAAGCTTTCTTT. Its translation: CASSKTPGNTEAFF.

The gene calls are TRBV11-2 and TRBJ1-6, with D maybe TRBD1 (5 bases). Germline lookup yields CDR1 SGHAT and CDR2 FQNNGV. Trimming took off 3 bases at V and 5 bases at J, with 14 bases between the two ends. The CDR3 is 16 residues long. The CDR3 reads CASSFDPGRHNSPLHF. The CDR3, as DNA: TGTGCCAGCAGCTTCGACCCAGGGCGCCATAATTCACCCCTCCACTTT.

The rearrangement joins TRBV29-1 to TRBJ2-3; D remains ambiguous. CDR1 is SQVTM, CDR2 ANQGSEA, per germline. V lost 4 bases, J lost 0 bases, and 5 bases lay in between. This CDR3 spans 12 amino acids. This CDR3 is CSVATSTDTQYF. Here the CDR3 DNA reads TGCAGCGTTGCCACCAGCACAGATACGCAGTATTTT.

This clonotype appeared a few times. This chain connects TRBV5-4 to TRBJ1-2, with D perhaps matching TRBD1 (5 bases). The germline V gene encodes CDR1 SGHNT and CDR2 YYREEE (reference sequence). CDR3 length: 14 amino acids. Trimming left V 4 bases short and J 4 bases short, with 14 bases between. For the CDR3, the DNA is TGTGCCAGCAGCACCCAAAGGGGAAGCTATGGCTACACCTTC. Its translation is CASSTQRGSYGYTF.

V usage is TRBV4-3 and J usage is TRBJ2-7, with TRBD2 identical over 11 bases. Per germline, CDR1 LGHNA and CDR2 YSLEER. The CDR3 runs 15 residues. After removal of 4 bases from V and 6 bases from J, the junction contained 8 bases not matched to a gene. CDR3 protein: CASSPYSGTSGEQYF. The CDR3 nucleotides are TGCGCCAGCAGCCCCTATTCCGGGACTAGCGGCGAGCAGTACTTC.

V usage is TRBV7-2 and J usage is TRBJ1-5; D may be TRBD1 (6 bases). From germline, CDR1 is SGHTA and CDR2 FQGNSA. V was shortened by 2 bases and J by 4 bases, with 9 bases between the two germline ends. The CDR3 has 14 residues. CDR3 loop: CASSLNRVNQPQHF. CDR3 nucleotide sequence: TGTGCCAGCAGCTTAAACAGGGTGAATCAGCCCCAGCATTTT.